A selection of T cell receptor beta chains follows, all from one sample in a study of blood T cell repertoires in COVID-19. Profiled with immunoSEQ multiplex PCR; TCRdb holds only in-frame clones, not every one. The sample holds about 100,000 clones; roughly 91% are singletons and the top ten take 5% to 6.5%. The sample consisted of peripheral blood. The receptors derive from a human donor in a cohort sampled during active COVID-19. Both conserved end residues are part of each CDR3. A D gene is named only where the DNA matches it firmly. Expanded clones are given a class, and other clones once, few, many or no size at all.

TRBV14	-	-	TRBJ2-1	CASSPRGGTYNEQFF	TGTGCCAGCAGCCCCCGTGGAGGGACCTACAATGAGCAGTTCTTC
TRBV5-5	-	-	TRBJ2-7	CASSLDTGTYF	TGTGCCAGCAGCTTGGATACAGGGACGTACTTC
TRBV19	-	TRBD1	TRBJ1-6	CASRNRGNSPLHF	TGTGCCAGTAGAAACAGGGGCAATTCACCCCTCCACTTT
TRBV5-6	-	-	TRBJ2-7	CASSLYYEQYF	TGTGCCAGCAGCTTGTATTACGAGCAGTACTTC
TRBV2	-	TRBD2	TRBJ2-1	CASIPGLAAVDEQFF	TGTGCCAGCATTCCGGGACTAGCAGCGGTGGATGAGCAGTTCTTC
TRBV28	-	TRBD2	TRBJ2-3	CASSFRALSGRPRGTDTQYF	TGTGCCAGCAGTTTTAGGGCACTTAGCGGGAGGCCCCGGGGCACAGATACGCAGTATTTT
TRBV3-1/TRBV3-2	-	-	TRBJ2-1	CASSQDPGANEQFF	TGTGCCAGCAGCCAAGACCCAGGGGCCAATGAGCAGTTCTTC
TRBV9	-	TRBD1	TRBJ1-1	CASSRGTGLSEAFF	TGTGCCAGCAGCAGGGGGACAGGGTTGAGTGAAGCTTTCTTT
TRBV18	-	-	TRBJ2-3	CASSLTLRGSTDTQYF	TGTGCCAGCTCGCTGACCCTCAGGGGATCAACAGATACGCAGTATTTT
TRBV6-4	-	-	TRBJ1-1	CASRQGDMNTEAFF	TGTGCCAGCAGGCAAGGGGATATGAACACTGAAGCTTTCTTT
TRBV12-5	-	TRBD2	TRBJ2-2	CASGLVPGGLAGNTGELFF	TGTGCTAGTGGTTTGGTACCCGGTGGGTTAGCGGGGAACACCGGGGAGCTGTTTTTT
TRBV2	-	TRBD2	TRBJ2-7	CASSVSGDEQYF	TGTGCCAGCAGTGTTAGCGGGGACGAGCAGTACTTC
TRBV10-3	-	-	TRBJ2-3	CAISEEYPDTQYF	TGTGCCATCAGTGAGGAGTACCCGGATACGCAGTATTTT
TRBV14	-	-	TRBJ2-3	CASSEGGALDTQYF	TGTGCCAGCAGCGAGGGGGGGGCGTTGGATACGCAGTATTTT
TRBV5-8	-	TRBD1	TRBJ1-5	CASSPRTGVQPQHF	TGTGCCAGCAGCCCCCGGACAGGGGTACAGCCCCAGCATTTT
TRBV29-1	-	TRBD1	TRBJ1-2	CSVTGQSYGYTF	TGCAGCGTGACGGGACAGTCCTATGGCTACACCTTC
TRBV5-1	once	-	TRBJ2-4	CASSPGVLAKNIQYF	TGCGCCAGCAGCCCGGGGGTACTAGCCAAAAACATTCAGTACTTC
TRBV9	-	-	TRBJ2-5	CASSETLTFQETQYF	TGTGCCAGCAGCGAGACTCTAACTTTTCAAGAGACCCAGTACTTC
TRBV29-1	once	-	TRBJ1-1	CSVERTADTEAFF	TGCAGCGTTGAGCGGACAGCGGACACTGAAGCTTTCTTT
TRBV11-3	-	TRBD1	TRBJ1-6	CASSPPTTGGGSPLHF	TGTGCCAGCAGCCCACCGACGACAGGGGGAGGTTCACCCCTCCACTTT
TRBV9	-	-	TRBJ1-2	CASSVAAGNYGYTF	TGTGCCAGCAGCGTAGCGGCAGGGAACTATGGCTACACCTTC
TRBV5-4	-	TRBD1	TRBJ2-7	CASSLQGALQEQYF	TGTGCCAGCAGCTTACAGGGGGCCCTACAAGAGCAGTACTTC
TRBV7-2	-	-	TRBJ2-3	CASSLALWGRGDTQYF	TGTGCCAGCAGCTTAGCTTTGTGGGGCCGAGGAGATACGCAGTATTTT
TRBV6-1	-	-	TRBJ2-1	CASSEGYISRWAEQFF	TGTGCCAGCAGTGAAGGTTATATTTCTCGATGGGCTGAGCAGTTCTTC
TRBV19	-	TRBD1	TRBJ1-5	CASRRDSSNQPQHF	TGTGCCAGTAGGCGGGACAGCAGCAATCAGCCCCAGCATTTT
TRBV18	-	-	TRBJ2-6	CASSQGGTWGANVLTF	TGTGCCAGCTCACAAGGGGGTACCTGGGGGGCCAACGTCCTGACTTTC
TRBV2	-	TRBD1	TRBJ2-7	CASDRGHEQYF	TGTGCCAGCGACAGGGGGCATGAGCAGTACTTC
TRBV30	few	TRBD1	TRBJ2-5	CAWTALGTGGPETQYF	TGTGCCTGGACCGCCCTCGGGACAGGGGGCCCAGAGACCCAGTACTTC